Listed here are 16 T cell receptor beta chains from one sample, sequenced in a study of blood T cell repertoires in COVID-19. TCRdb's copy holds only in-frame clones and misses some; the assay was immunoSEQ multiplex PCR. The sample contains 140,000 to 150,000 clones, over 80% of which appear only once. The sequenced material came from peripheral blood. The receptors derive from a woman in her thirties or forties with active or convalescent COVID-19.

The chain has TRBV5-5 and TRBJ2-7, with 7 bases lining up with TRBD1. The CDR3 extends over 14 amino acids. The trim removed 1 base at V and 2 bases at J, leaving 3 bases unmatched. Germline-derived CDR1 and CDR2 are SGHKS and YYEKEE (reference sequence). The CDR3 is CASSLTGATYEQYF. The CDR3 DNA sequence: TGTGCCAGCAGCTTGACAGGGGCGACCTACGAGCAGTACTTC.

The CDR3 is CATSRGRGLTGVDYGYTF. CDR3 DNA sequence: TGTGCCACCAGCAGAGGACGGGGGTTGACAGGGGTGGACTATGGCTACACCTTC. V usage is TRBV15 and J usage is TRBJ1-2, with 8 bases fitting TRBD1. CDR1 is LNHNV, CDR2 YYDKDF, per germline (reference sequence). The CDR3 is made up of 18 amino acids. J lost 3 bases, V lost 1 base, and 13 bases had no gene match. Full variable domain (missing parts from reference TRBV15 and TRBJ1-2): DAMVIQNPRYQVTQFGKPVTLSCSQTLNHNVMYWYQQKSSQAPKLLFHYYDKDFNNEADTPDNFQSRRPNTSFCFLDIRSPGLGDTAMYLCATSRGRGLTGVDYGYTFGSGTRLTVV.

CDR3 region: CSVEDRGRVTEAFF. The CDR3, as DNA: TGCAGCGTTGAAGACAGGGGGCGGGTCACTGAAGCTTTCTTT. The chain joins TRBV29-1 to TRBJ1-1; TRBD1 aligns across 8 bases. J gave up 4 bases and V 0 bases, and 4 bases lay outside the gene matches. CDR1 and CDR2 from the germline V gene are SQVTM and ANQGSEA. The CDR3 extends over 14 amino acids.

The gene calls are TRBV10-2 and TRBJ2-1; a possible D gene is TRBD1 (5 bases). CDR1 is WSHSY, CDR2 SAAADI, per germline. V lost 2 bases and J lost 9, with 14 bases in between. The CDR3 is 14 amino acids. Here the CDR3 reads CASSESLSTGEQFF. The CDR3 DNA sequence: TGCGCCAGCAGTGAGAGTCTTTCTACAGGTGAGCAGTTCTTC.

This clone was seen a single time. The chain is built from TRBV5-8 and TRBJ2-1; 13 positions agree with TRBD2. With 3 bases clipped from V and 9 bases from J, the junction kept 9 bases outside the gene matches. The CDR3 contains 16 residues. Per germline, CDR1 SGHTS and CDR2 YDEGEE. In nucleotides, the CDR3 is TGTGCCAGCAGCTGGCCCGGGACTAGCGGGATCGGTGAGCAGTTCTTC. Encoded protein: CASSWPGTSGIGEQFF.

This chain links TRBV5-4 with TRBJ1-4; D is perhaps TRBD1 (6 bases). The germline gives CDR1 SGHNT, CDR2 YYREEE (reference sequence). The CDR3 consists of 14 residues. Trimming stripped 7 bases from V and 7 bases from J, with 17 bases between. CDR3 DNA: TGTGCCAGCTCCCGAGACAGGTTTAGTGAAAAACTGTTTTTT. The encoded protein is CASSRDRFSEKLFF.

This clone came up a few times. The chain recombines TRBV5-1 with TRBJ1-2; 10 positions match TRBD1. Per the germline V gene, CDR1 is SGHRS and CDR2 is YFSETQ. This CDR3 has 14 residues. The V and J ends lost 4 bases and 5 bases, in that order; junction bases with no gene match: 5. The CDR3 protein is CASSPRQGAYGYTF. For the CDR3, the DNA is TGCGCCAGCAGCCCGCGACAGGGGGCATATGGCTACACCTTC. The full variable domain, its missing parts supplied by reference TRBV5-1 and TRBJ1-2, is KAGVTQTPRYLIKTRGQQVTLSCSPISGHRSVSWYQQTPGQGLQFLFEYFSETQRNKGNFPGRFSGRQFSNSRSEMNVSTLELGDSALYLCASSPRQGAYGYTFGSGTRLTVV.

The chain recombines TRBV7-9 with TRBJ1-1, with D tentatively TRBD1 (5 bases). V was pared by 6 bases and J by 0 bases, with 8 bases between. In germline, CDR1 is SEHNR, CDR2 FQNEAQ (reference sequence). The CDR3 extends over 13 amino acids. CDR3 residues: CASRSGLNTEAFF. For the CDR3, the DNA is TGTGCCAGCAGATCAGGGTTGAACACTGAAGCTTTCTTT.

The gene calls are TRBV11-3 and TRBJ2-1, with a weak D call TRBD1 (5 bases). The CDR3 runs 15 residues. Germline-derived CDR1 and CDR2 are SGHNT and YENEEA. The V and J ends lost 2 bases and 6 bases respectively, with 14 bases between them. The chain's CDR3 is CASSLSRGSRNEQFF. The CDR3 bases are TGTGCCAGCAGCTTATCTAGGGGATCTCGCAATGAGCAGTTCTTC.

J is TRBJ1-5 and V is TRBV2; D is perhaps TRBD1 (6 bases). In germline, CDR1 is SNHLY, CDR2 FYNNEI. This CDR3 spans 16 amino acids. V shed 4 bases and J shed 2 bases, with 15 bases lying between them. For the CDR3, the DNA is TGTGCCAGCAGTGTAAGTACAGGGTCGGGCAATCAGCCCCAGCATTTT. Translating it yields CASSVSTGSGNQPQHF.

The chain is built from TRBV5-1 and TRBJ1-4, with 10 bases fitting TRBD1. J lost 7 bases, V lost 4 bases, and 13 bases had no gene match. The CDR3 totals 17 residues. Looked up from germline, CDR1 is SGHRS and CDR2 is YFSETQ. The CDR3, as DNA: TGCGCCAGCAGCCGGGACAGGGGACCCACCCGGGGTGAAAAACTGTTTTTT. Translated, it gives CASSRDRGPTRGEKLFF.

The chain combines TRBV18 with TRBJ1-2, with 8 bases fitting TRBD1. After removal of 6 bases from V and 4 bases from J, the junction contained 7 bases not matched to a gene. Germline V gene lookup returns CDR1 KGHSH and CDR2 LQKENI. This CDR3 comprises 14 residues. CDR3 amino acids: CASSLRDRPYGYTF. Written as DNA, the CDR3 is TGTGCCAGCTCCCTCCGGGACAGGCCCTATGGCTACACCTTC. Full variable domain (remainder filled in from reference TRBV18 and TRBJ1-2): NAGVMQNPRHLVRRRGQEARLRCSPMKGHSHVYWYRQLPEEGLKFMVYLQKENIIDESGMPKERFSAEFPKEGPSILRIQQVVRGDSAAYFCASSLRDRPYGYTFGSGTRLTVV.

The chain links TRBV4-1 to TRBJ1-4; D gene uncertain. With 0 bases removed from V and 10 bases from J, the gap between germline ends came to 24 bases. The length of the CDR3 is 18 residues. The germline gives CDR1 MGHRA, CDR2 YSYEKL. The CDR3 nucleotides are TGCGCCAGCAGCCAAGAGAAGAGACTTTTGGGAGGTGATGGAAAACTGTTTTTT. This sequence encodes CASSQEKRLLGGDGKLFF.

The V call is TRBV12-3 or TRBV12-4, the J call TRBJ1-1; D remains unclear. Deletions cut 6 bases from V and 2 bases from J, with 10 bases between. This CDR3 has 13 residues. The CDR3 loop is CASREQYNTEAFF. In DNA form, the CDR3 reads TGTGCCAGCAGAGAACAGTATAACACTGAAGCTTTCTTT.

The gene calls are TRBV11-2 and TRBJ2-1, with D possibly TRBD1 on 6 matching bases. The CDR3 contains 11 residues. The ends were cut back, 5 bases at V and 15 bases at J, with 14 bases in the middle. Germline-derived CDR1 and CDR2 are SGHAT and FQNNGV. For the CDR3, the DNA is TGTGCCAGCAGCGTACAGGGAAGGCGGTTCTTC. Amino acids: CASSVQGRRFF.

The chain employs TRBV9 and TRBJ2-2; 9 bases fit TRBD1. CDR1 is SGDLS and CDR2 is YYNGEE in the germline V gene. This CDR3 is built from 19 residues. V lost 3 bases to trimming and J lost 0 bases; unmatched junction nucleotides: 12. CDR3 coding DNA: TGTGCCAGCAGCGCCGACTTATTACAGGGGGCCGCGAACACCGGGGAGCTGTTTTTT. Its protein is CASSADLLQGAANTGELFF.